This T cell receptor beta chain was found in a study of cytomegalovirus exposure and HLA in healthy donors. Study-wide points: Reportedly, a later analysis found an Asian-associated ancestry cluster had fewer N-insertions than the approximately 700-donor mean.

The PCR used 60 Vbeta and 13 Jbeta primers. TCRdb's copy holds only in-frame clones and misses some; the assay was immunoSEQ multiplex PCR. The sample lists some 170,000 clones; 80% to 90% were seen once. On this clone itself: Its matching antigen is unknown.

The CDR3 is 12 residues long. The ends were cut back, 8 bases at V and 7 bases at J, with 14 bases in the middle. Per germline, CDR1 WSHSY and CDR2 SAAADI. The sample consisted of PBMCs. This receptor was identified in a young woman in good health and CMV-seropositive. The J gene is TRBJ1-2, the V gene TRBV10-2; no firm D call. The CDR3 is CASLQLPSGYTF. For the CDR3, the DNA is TGCGCCAGCCTGCAACTCCCTAGTGGCTACACCTTC.